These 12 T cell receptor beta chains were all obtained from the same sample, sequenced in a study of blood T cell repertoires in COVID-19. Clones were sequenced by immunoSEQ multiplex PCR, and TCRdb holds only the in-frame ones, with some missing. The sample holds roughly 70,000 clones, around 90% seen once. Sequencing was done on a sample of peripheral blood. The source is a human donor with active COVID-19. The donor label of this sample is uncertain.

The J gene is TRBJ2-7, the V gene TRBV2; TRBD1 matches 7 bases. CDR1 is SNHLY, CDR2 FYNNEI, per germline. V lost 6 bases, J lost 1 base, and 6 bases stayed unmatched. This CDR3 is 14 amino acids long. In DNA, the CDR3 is TGTGCCAGCAGCGCGACAGGGATTTCCTACGAGCAGTACTTC. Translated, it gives CASSATGISYEQYF.

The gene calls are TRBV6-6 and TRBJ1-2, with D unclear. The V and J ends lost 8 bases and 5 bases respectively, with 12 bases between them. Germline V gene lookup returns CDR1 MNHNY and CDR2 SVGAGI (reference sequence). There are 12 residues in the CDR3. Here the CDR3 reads CASLRISYGYTF. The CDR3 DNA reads TGTGCCAGCTTGCGAATTTCGTATGGCTACACCTTC.

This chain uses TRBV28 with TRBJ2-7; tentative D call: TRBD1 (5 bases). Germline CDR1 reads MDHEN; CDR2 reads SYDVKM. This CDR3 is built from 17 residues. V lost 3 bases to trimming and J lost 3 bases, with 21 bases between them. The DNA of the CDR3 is TGTGCCAGCAGTTTTTCCATGCAGGACACCTTAGACTACGAGCAGTACTTC. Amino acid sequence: CASSFSMQDTLDYEQYF.

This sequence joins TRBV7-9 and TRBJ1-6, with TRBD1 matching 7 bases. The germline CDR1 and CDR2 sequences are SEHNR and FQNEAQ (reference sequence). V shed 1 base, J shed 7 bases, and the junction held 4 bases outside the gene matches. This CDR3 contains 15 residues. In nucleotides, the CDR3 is TGTGCCAGCAGCTTAGAGGCAGGGGGGAATTCACCCCTCCACTTT. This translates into CASSLEAGGNSPLHF. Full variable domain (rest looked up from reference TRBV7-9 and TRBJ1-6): DTGVSQNPRHKITKRGQNVTFRCDPISEHNRLYWYRQTLGQGPEFLTYFQNEAQLEKSRLLSDRFSAERPKGSFSTLEIQRTEQGDSAMYLCASSLEAGGNSPLHFGNGTRLTVT.

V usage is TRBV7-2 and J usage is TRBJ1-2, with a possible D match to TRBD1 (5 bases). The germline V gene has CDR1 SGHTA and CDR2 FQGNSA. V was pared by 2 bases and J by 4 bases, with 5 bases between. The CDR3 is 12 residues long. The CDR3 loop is CASSLRGYGYTF. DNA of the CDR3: TGTGCCAGCAGCTTAAGGGGCTATGGCTACACCTTC.

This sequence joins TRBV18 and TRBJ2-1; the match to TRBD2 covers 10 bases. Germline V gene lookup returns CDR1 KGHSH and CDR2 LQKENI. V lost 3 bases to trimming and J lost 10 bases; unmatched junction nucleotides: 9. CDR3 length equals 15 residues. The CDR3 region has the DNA TGTGCCAGCTCACCGGGGGCTAGCGGGAGCAGAGAGCAGTTCTTC. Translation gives CASSPGASGSREQFF.

The CDR3 bases are TGTGCCAGTAGTGCCCTAGCGGGAAGCTCCTACGAGCAGTACTTC. As protein: CASSALAGSSYEQYF. This sequence joins TRBV19 and TRBJ2-7, with TRBD2 identical over 9 bases. Trimming at V came to 5 bases and at J to 0 bases, leaving 5 bases not matched to a gene. Germline loops: CDR1 LNHDA, CDR2 SQIVND (reference sequence). CDR3 length: 15 residues.

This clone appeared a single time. CDR3 loop: CASYRGPGAKNIQYF. CDR3 nucleotide sequence: TGTGCCAGCTACAGGGGCCCAGGGGCCAAAAACATTCAGTACTTC. The J gene is TRBJ2-4, the V gene TRBV2; TRBD1 matches at 7 bases. The CDR3 sequence is 15 residues long. The V segment lost 8 bases and the J segment 1 base; nucleotides outside the gene matches: 8. Germline assignment: CDR1 SNHLY and CDR2 FYNNEI.

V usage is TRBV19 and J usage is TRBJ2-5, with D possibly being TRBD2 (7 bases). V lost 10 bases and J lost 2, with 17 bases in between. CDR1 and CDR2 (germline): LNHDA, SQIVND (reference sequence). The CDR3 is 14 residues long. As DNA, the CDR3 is TGTGCCACCCAAGGGGGGAGGGGGCAAGAGACCCAGTACTTC. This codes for CATQGGRGQETQYF.

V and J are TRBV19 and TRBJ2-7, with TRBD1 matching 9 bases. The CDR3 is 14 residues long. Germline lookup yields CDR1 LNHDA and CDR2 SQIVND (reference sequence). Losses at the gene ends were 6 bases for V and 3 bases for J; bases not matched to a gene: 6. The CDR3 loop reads CASSPGQGNYEQYF. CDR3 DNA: TGTGCCAGTAGCCCGGGACAGGGAAACTACGAGCAGTACTTC.

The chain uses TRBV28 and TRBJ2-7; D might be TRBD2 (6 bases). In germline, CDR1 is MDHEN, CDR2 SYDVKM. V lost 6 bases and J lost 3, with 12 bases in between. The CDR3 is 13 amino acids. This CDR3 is CASRQGGSYEQYF. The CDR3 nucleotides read TGTGCCAGCAGGCAGGGAGGAAGCTACGAGCAGTACTTC.

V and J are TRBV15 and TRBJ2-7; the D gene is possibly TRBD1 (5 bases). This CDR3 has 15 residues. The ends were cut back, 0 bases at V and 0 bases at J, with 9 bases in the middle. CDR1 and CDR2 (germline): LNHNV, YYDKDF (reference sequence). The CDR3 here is CATSREIQVSYEQYF. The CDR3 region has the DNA TGTGCCACCAGCAGAGAAATACAGGTCTCCTACGAGCAGTACTTC.